These T cell receptor beta chains were read from a single sample in a study of cytomegalovirus exposure and HLA in healthy donors. This table comes from immunoSEQ multiplex PCR, and its TCRdb copy is limited to in-frame clones, with some not included. This sample has 90,000 to 120,000 clones, with around 79% found just once. The sample taken for sequencing was PBMCs. The receptors shown here come from a woman in her 40s in good health and CMV-seronegative. Each CDR3 is given with its conserved first and last residue. A D gene is named only where the DNA matches it firmly. Clone sizes are given selectively: once, few, many, or a class where the clone is expanded.

DNA	CDR3	V	size	D	J
TGCAGCGTTGAAACTAGCGGAACCACAGATACGCAGTATTTT	CSVETSGTTDTQYF	TRBV29-1	.	TRBD2	TRBJ2-3
TGTGCCAGCTCAACATTACAGGGGTCCTACAATGAGCAGTTCTTC	CASSTLQGSYNEQFF	TRBV18	.	TRBD1	TRBJ2-1
TGTGCCAGTATGGGGGCCAGGGACTCCTACGAGCAGTACTTC	CASMGARDSYEQYF	TRBV19	.	.	TRBJ2-7
TGTGCCAGCAGCTTAGGGGCGCCCTTGCGGGGATATTTT	CASSLGAPLRGYF	TRBV7-2	.	.	TRBJ1-3
TGTGCCAGTAGTATTACTCCGGGGTTTGGGCAGCCCCAGCATTTT	CASSITPGFGQPQHF	TRBV19	.	.	TRBJ1-5
TGCGCCAGCAGCCAAGATCTGGGGACAGCTTTCACAGATACGCAGTATTTT	CASSQDLGTAFTDTQYF	TRBV4-3	.	TRBD1	TRBJ2-3
TGTGCCTGGAGTGTGGGGCGGGGGTCCACTGAAGCTTTCTTT	CAWSVGRGSTEAFF	TRBV30	.	.	TRBJ1-1
TGCAGCGTGGGGGCCAGTGGAGCAAACACTGAAGCTTTCTTT	CSVGASGANTEAFF	TRBV29-1	.	.	TRBJ1-1
TGTGCCAGCAGCTTGTTAGGAGACACAGATACGCAGTATTTT	CASSLLGDTDTQYF	TRBV5-5	.	.	TRBJ2-3
TGTGCCTGGAGTGTACTGAGTTCGGCTAATGAAAAACTGTTTTTT	CAWSVLSSANEKLFF	TRBV30	.	.	TRBJ1-4
TGCGCCAGCAGCCAGGGCGGGCGGGAGACCTCAGATACGCAGTATTTT	CASSQGGRETSDTQYF	TRBV4-1	few	TRBD2	TRBJ2-3
TGTGCCAGCAGCTCCCGGGGGAGACAAATCTATGGCTACACCTTC	CASSSRGRQIYGYTF	TRBV9	.	.	TRBJ1-2
TGTGCCAGCAGCCGGGAACGGTACTATGGCTACACCTTC	CASSRERYYGYTF	TRBV7-6	.	.	TRBJ1-2
TGTGCCAGCAGCCAAGAGACTAGCGGGAACACCGGGGAGCTGTTTTTT	CASSQETSGNTGELFF	TRBV4-2	.	TRBD2	TRBJ2-2
TGTGCCAGCAGCTTGGACCCCCGCGCAGATACGCAGTATTTT	CASSLDPRADTQYF	TRBV5-4	once	.	TRBJ2-3
TGTGCCAGCAGTTATTCTAGCGGATACGAGCAGTACTTC	CASSYSSGYEQYF	TRBV27	.	TRBD2	TRBJ2-7
TGTGCCAGTAGTTCGGGACAGGGTAACTATGGCTACACCTTC	CASSSGQGNYGYTF	TRBV19	.	TRBD1	TRBJ1-2
TGTGCCTGGATCCCTATTCGTGGGCCTTCCCGCACAGATACGCAGTATTTT	CAWIPIRGPSRTDTQYF	TRBV30	.	.	TRBJ2-3
TGTGCCAGTACGGGACAGGGAAACAATGAGCAGTTCTTC	CASTGQGNNEQFF	TRBV2	.	TRBD1	TRBJ2-1
TGTGCCTGGAGTGTACGGTCTCCGAGCTCCTATAATTCACCCCTCCACTTT	CAWSVRSPSSYNSPLHF	TRBV30	.	.	TRBJ1-6
TGCGCCAGCAGCCCCCGAGGAGAGGGCGCTCTCTCTGGAAACACCATATATTTT	CASSPRGEGALSGNTIYF	TRBV5-1	.	.	TRBJ1-3
TGTGCCAGCTCACCGGGACAGGGTCTGGAAAACACCATATATTTT	CASSPGQGLENTIYF	TRBV18	once	TRBD1	TRBJ1-3
TGTGCCAGCTCACCACTAGCGGGGGCCCACTACGAGCAGTACTTC	CASSPLAGAHYEQYF	TRBV18	.	TRBD2	TRBJ2-7
TGTGCCACCAGCAGAGATCTGCGGGCAGGGGGATTCACAGGTACGCAGTATTTT	CATSRDLRAGGFTGTQYF	TRBV15	.	TRBD1	TRBJ2-3
TGTGCCAGCAGTGGGAGCTCCTACAATGAGCAGTTCTTC	CASSGSSYNEQFF	TRBV28	.	.	TRBJ2-1
TGCACCAGCAGCCTAAATATACCCTCGAGCTCCTACAATGAGCAGTTCTTC	CTSSLNIPSSSYNEQFF	TRBV1	.	.	TRBJ2-1
TGCGCCAGCAGCCTCGGACAGGGGTACTACGAGCAGTACTTC	CASSLGQGYYEQYF	TRBV4-3	.	TRBD1	TRBJ2-7
TGTGCCACCAGCGTTTCAGGGGGTTATGGCTACACCTTC	CATSVSGGYGYTF	TRBV15	.	TRBD1	TRBJ1-2
TGTGCCAGCAGTTTATTGGGACAGGGGTTGGATACGCAGTATTTT	CASSLLGQGLDTQYF	TRBV27	.	TRBD1	TRBJ2-3
TGTGCCAGCAGCTTAGAAATCCTACTAGAGACCCAGTACTTC	CASSLEILLETQYF	TRBV7-2	.	.	TRBJ2-5
TGTGCCAGCAGCGTCGCAGGGGGCCTCGAGCAGTACTTC	CASSVAGGLEQYF	TRBV7-2	.	TRBD1	TRBJ2-7
TGTGCCTGGAGTACCGGGGAGGGATACTACGAGCAGTACTTC	CAWSTGEGYYEQYF	TRBV30	.	TRBD2	TRBJ2-7
TGTGCCAGCAGCATGGGACAGGGCGCCTACAATGAGCAGTTCTTC	CASSMGQGAYNEQFF	TRBV7-2	.	TRBD1	TRBJ2-1
TGTGCCAGTAGTTACCGGGACAGTTACACTGAAGCTTTCTTT	CASSYRDSYTEAFF	TRBV19	.	TRBD1	TRBJ1-1
TGTGCCAGCAGTTTTGGTGGGGCCCCGAACACCGGGGAGCTGTTTTTT	CASSFGGAPNTGELFF	TRBV28	once	.	TRBJ2-2
TGTGCCAGCAGTTCGCGCCTCACGGCCCAGCATTTT	CASSSRLTAQHF	TRBV28	.	.	TRBJ1-5
TGTGCCTGGAGTTTTAAGCAGGACAGGCCATACGAGCAGTACTTC	CAWSFKQDRPYEQYF	TRBV30	.	TRBD1	TRBJ2-7
TGTGCCAGCAGTTTCACACAGGGGGACACTGAAGCTTTCTTT	CASSFTQGDTEAFF	TRBV6-1	few	TRBD1	TRBJ1-1
TGTGCCAGCAGTGGGACTAGGACAGAGCTAAAGTACAATGAGCAGTTCTTC	CASSGTRTELKYNEQFF	TRBV6-1	.	.	TRBJ2-1
TGTGCCTGGAGTGCCCCGGAGGGTAGCTCCTACGAGCAGTACTTC	CAWSAPEGSSYEQYF	TRBV30	.	.	TRBJ2-7
TGTGCCTGGAGGACCCGGGGCTACGAGCAGTACTTC	CAWRTRGYEQYF	TRBV30	.	.	TRBJ2-7